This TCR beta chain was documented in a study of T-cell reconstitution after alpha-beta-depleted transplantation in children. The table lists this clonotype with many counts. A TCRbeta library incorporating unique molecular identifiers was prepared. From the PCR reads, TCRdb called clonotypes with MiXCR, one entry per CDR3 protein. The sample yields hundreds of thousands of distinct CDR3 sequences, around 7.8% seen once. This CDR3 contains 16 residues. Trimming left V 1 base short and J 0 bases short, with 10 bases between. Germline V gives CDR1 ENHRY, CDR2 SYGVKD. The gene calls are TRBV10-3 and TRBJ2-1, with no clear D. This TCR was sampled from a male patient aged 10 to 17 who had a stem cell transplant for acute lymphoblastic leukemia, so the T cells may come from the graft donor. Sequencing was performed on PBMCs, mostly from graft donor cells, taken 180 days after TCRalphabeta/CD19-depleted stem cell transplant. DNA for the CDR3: TGTGCCATCAGTGAGTTACGCGGCCTCTCCTACAATGAGCAGTTCTTC. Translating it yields CAISELRGLSYNEQFF.